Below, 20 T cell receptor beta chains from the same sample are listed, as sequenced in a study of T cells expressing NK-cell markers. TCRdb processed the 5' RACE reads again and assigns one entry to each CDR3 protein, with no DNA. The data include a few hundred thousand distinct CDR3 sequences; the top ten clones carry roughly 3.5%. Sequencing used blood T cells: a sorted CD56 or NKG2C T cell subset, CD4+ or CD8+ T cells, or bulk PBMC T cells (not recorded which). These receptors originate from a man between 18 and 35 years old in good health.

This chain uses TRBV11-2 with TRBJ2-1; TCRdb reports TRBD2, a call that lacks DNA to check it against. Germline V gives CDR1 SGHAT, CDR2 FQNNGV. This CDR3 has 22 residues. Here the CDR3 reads CASSLVRATSGRGGSSYNEQFF.

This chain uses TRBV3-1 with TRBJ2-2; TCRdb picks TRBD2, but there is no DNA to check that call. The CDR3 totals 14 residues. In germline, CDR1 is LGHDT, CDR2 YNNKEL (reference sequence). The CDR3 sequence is CASGRDQNVGELFF.

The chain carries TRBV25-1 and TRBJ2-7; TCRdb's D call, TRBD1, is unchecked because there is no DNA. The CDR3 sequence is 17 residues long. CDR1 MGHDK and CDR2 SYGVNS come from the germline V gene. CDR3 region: CASSETKGLGDRGEQYF.

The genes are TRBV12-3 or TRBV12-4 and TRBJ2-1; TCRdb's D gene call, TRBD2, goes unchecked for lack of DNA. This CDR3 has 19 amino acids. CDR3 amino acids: CASSPFGLAGEWSYNEQFF.

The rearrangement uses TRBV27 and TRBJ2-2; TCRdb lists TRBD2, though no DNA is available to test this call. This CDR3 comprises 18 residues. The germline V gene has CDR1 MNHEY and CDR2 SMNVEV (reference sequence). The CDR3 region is CASSPMRLAGGPGGELFF.

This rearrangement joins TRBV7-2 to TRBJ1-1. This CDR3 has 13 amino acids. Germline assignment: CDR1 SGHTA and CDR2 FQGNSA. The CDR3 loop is CASSLAEVTEAFF.

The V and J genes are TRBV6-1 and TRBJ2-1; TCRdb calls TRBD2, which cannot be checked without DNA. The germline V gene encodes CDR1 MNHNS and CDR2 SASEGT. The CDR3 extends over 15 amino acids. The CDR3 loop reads CASSEEGGPWHEQFF.

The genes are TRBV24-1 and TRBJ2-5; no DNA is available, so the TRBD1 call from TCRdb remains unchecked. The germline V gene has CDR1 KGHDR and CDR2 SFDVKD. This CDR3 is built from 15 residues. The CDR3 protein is CATSVRRGIKETQYF.

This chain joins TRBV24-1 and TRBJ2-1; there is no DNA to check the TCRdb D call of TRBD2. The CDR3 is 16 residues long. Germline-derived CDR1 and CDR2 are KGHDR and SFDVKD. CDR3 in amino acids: CATSDPTGTSYNEQFF.

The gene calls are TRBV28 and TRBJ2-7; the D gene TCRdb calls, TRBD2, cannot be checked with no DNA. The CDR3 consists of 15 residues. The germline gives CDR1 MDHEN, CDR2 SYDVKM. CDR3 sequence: CASSLGGVTSYEQYF.

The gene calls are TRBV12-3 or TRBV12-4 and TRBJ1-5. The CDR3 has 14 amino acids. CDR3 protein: CASSLSLGSQPQHF.

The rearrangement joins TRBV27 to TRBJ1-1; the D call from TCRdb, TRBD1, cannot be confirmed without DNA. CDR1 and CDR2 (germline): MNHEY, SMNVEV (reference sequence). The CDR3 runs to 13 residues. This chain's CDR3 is CASTTRQGTEAFF.

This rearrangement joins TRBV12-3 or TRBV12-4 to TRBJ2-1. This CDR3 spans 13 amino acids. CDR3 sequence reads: CASTTTGVDEQFF.

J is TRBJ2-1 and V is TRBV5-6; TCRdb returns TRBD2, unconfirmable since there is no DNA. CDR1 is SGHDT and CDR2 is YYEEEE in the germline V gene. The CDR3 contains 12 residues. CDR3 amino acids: CASSLGTRREFF.

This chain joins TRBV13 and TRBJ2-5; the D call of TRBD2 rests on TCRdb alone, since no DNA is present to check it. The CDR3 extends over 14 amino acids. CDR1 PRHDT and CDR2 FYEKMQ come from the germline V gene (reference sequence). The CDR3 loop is CASSLAGDSETQYF.

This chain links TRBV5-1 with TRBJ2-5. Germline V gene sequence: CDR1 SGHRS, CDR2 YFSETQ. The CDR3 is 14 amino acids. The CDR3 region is CASSPTPTSETQYF.

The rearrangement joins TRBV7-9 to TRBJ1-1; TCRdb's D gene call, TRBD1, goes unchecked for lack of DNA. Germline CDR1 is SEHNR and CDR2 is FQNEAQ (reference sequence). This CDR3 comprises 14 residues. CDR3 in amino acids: CASIKTGVDTEAFF.

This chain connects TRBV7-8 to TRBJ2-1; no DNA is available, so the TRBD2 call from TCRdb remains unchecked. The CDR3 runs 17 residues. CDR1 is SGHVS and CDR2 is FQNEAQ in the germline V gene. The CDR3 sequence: CASSQITLGTLNNEQFF.

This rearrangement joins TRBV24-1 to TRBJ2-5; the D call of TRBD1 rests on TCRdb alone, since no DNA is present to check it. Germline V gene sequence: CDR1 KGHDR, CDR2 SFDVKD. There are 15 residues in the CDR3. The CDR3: CASQPGPPYQETQYF.

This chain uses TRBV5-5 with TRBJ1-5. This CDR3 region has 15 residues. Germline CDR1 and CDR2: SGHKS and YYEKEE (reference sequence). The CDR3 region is CASSLDRAIGQPQHF. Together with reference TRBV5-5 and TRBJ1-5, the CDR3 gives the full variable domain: DAGVTQSPTHLIKTRGQQVTLRCSPISGHKSVSWYQQVLGQGPQFIFQYYEKEERGRGNFPDRFSARQFPNYSSELNVNALLLGDSALYLCASSLDRAIGQPQHFGDGTRLSIL.